Listed below are T cell receptor beta chains from one sample, sequenced in a study of cytotoxic CD8 clonotypes in ibrutinib-treated CLL. Measured with immunoSEQ multiplex PCR; TCRdb has only the in-frame clones, and not every one. The sample includes 250,000 to 350,000 clones, 70% to 80% seen only once; the top ten take approximately 5.6%. Sequencing was performed on PBMCs, taken at disease progression, from a patient treated with ibrutinib. The receptors come from a human donor with chronic lymphocytic leukemia. Each CDR3 is given with its conserved first and last residue.

TRBJ2-1	TRBV5-1	CASSANLGSYNEQFF
TRBJ1-5	TRBV15	CATSFGQLGQPQHF
TRBJ2-2	TRBV6-4	CASSDEWNTGELFF
TRBJ2-7	TRBV13	CASSGGLALEQYF
TRBJ1-1	TRBV10-3	CAMSGQGAGGNTEAFF
TRBJ2-3	TRBV11-2	CASSLTPIGFFTDTQYF
TRBJ1-3	TRBV5-5	CASSFYSLASGNTIYF
TRBJ1-6	TRBV15	CATSKGQGVSPLHF
TRBJ2-3	TRBV7-9	CASRHDSTDTQYF
TRBJ1-1	TRBV5-1	CASSSGQILNTEAFF
TRBJ2-3	TRBV19	CASSMGPYGSTDTQYF
TRBJ2-7	TRBV6-5	CASSPRTSGSNEQYF
TRBJ2-1	TRBV29-1	CSLWEARSNEQFF
TRBJ2-1	TRBV11-2	CASSFNRDEQFF
TRBJ1-1	TRBV11-3	CASSFTGNTEAFF
TRBJ2-1	TRBV7-6	CASSLIASGSLHAIYGSEQFF
TRBJ1-5	TRBV6-5	CASRFTGGGNQPQHF
TRBJ1-5	TRBV11-2	CASSFLGGNQPQHF
TRBJ2-3	TRBV4-1	CASSQVRGHTDTQYF
TRBJ2-7	TRBV2	CASRGGRGKGYEQYF
TRBJ2-7	TRBV29-1	CSVEDQVGAYEQYF
TRBJ2-7	TRBV10-2	CASSKWSYEQYF
TRBJ2-3	TRBV9	CASSVTRGALLRGRTDTQYF
TRBJ2-5	TRBV6-6	CASRVEIGKLEETQYF
TRBJ2-3	TRBV9	CASSDTALTDGAWYF
TRBJ1-4	TRBV5-5	CASSRTGGLGEKLFF
TRBJ2-7	TRBV29-1	CSVVSSSYEQYF